The 19 T cell receptor beta chains presented below share a single source sample, sequenced in a study of OX40 agonist ivuxolimab in advanced cancers. Profiled with immunoSEQ multiplex PCR; TCRdb holds only in-frame clones, not every one. Among about 100,000 clones listed, about nine tenths were seen once. The source was CD4+ or CD8+ T cells sorted from blood, collected in a trial of the OX40 agonist ivuxolimab. The receptors were gathered from an adult with an advanced solid tumor such as melanoma, head and neck, liver or kidney cancer.

The chain has TRBV11-2 and TRBJ1-5, with a weak D call TRBD1 (5 bases). Germline CDR1 and CDR2: SGHAT and FQNNGV. The CDR3 spans 13 residues. Between the trimmed V and J ends, which lost 4 bases and 3 bases, there was a span of 7 bases. CDR3 bases: TGTGCCAGCAGCTCAGGGCCCAATCAGCCCCAGCATTTT. Translation: CASSSGPNQPQHF.

The gene calls are TRBV19 and TRBJ2-1; possible D gene TRBD2, 7 bases. The germline CDR1 and CDR2 sequences are LNHDA and SQIVND (reference sequence). The CDR3 sequence is 15 residues long. V was pared by 5 bases and J by 2 bases, with 13 bases between. CDR3 DNA: TGTGCCAGTAGTGCTACGGGGGGCGCCTACAATGAGCAGTTCTTC. Translated, it gives CASSATGGAYNEQFF.

The chain joins TRBV5-4 to TRBJ1-6; D call uncertain. The V end was cut by 1 base, the J end by 5 bases, with 7 bases between. The CDR3 has 14 amino acids. Germline CDR1 is SGHNT and CDR2 is YYREEE (reference sequence). The CDR3 DNA reads as TGTGCCAGCAGCTTGCCGCAGAATAATTCACCCCTCCACTTT. Translating gives CASSLPQNNSPLHF.

The V gene is TRBV2, the J gene TRBJ1-2, with 7 bases aligning to TRBD1. Germline values: CDR1 SNHLY, CDR2 FYNNEI. V gave up 3 bases and J gave up 5 bases; unmatched junction bases: 12. The CDR3 contains 16 residues. The chain's CDR3 is CASSDLFRTGNYGYTF. The CDR3 DNA reads as TGTGCCAGCAGTGACTTATTCCGGACAGGCAATTATGGCTACACCTTC.

The chain carries TRBV19 and TRBJ2-2; TRBD2 matches 12 bases. The germline gives CDR1 LNHDA, CDR2 SQIVND (reference sequence). With 6 bases clipped from V and 5 bases from J, the junction kept 10 bases outside the gene matches. CDR3 length equals 17 residues. For the CDR3, the DNA is TGTGCCAGTAGCGGACTAGCGGGACTCGGAGGGACCGGGGAGCTGTTTTTT. Protein product: CASSGLAGLGGTGELFF.

The chain links TRBV19 to TRBJ1-5; TRBD1 aligns across 9 bases. V trimming: 8 bases; J trimming: 7 bases; junction bases outside the gene matches: 9. The length of the CDR3 is 14 residues. Germline assignment: CDR1 LNHDA and CDR2 SQIVND (reference sequence). In nucleotides, the CDR3 is TGTGCCAGTTCTGCAGGGGACAGGGAACAGCCCCAGCATTTT. This gives the protein CASSAGDREQPQHF.

This clone was recorded once. In DNA form, the CDR3 reads TGTGCCAGCAGCTTGGCGGTAGCGGGCTCCTACAATGAGCAGTTCTTC. It is translated as CASSLAVAGSYNEQFF. The rearrangement links TRBV5-4 to TRBJ2-1; TRBD2 matches at 7 bases. The length of the CDR3 is 16 residues. CDR1 is SGHNT and CDR2 is YYREEE in the germline V gene (reference sequence). Trimming took 0 bases from V and 0 from J; bases not matched to a gene: 3.

The chain is built from TRBV5-4 and TRBJ2-7; the D gene could be TRBD1 or TRBD2 (5 bases each). The CDR3 contains 16 residues. The V gene lost 4 bases and the J gene lost 0 bases, with 17 bases spanning the gap. In germline, CDR1 is SGHNT, CDR2 YYREEE (reference sequence). The CDR3 loop reads CASSLGGAGSSYEQYF. DNA of the CDR3: TGTGCCAGCAGCCTTGGTGGCGCAGGGAGCTCCTACGAGCAGTACTTC.

V and J are TRBV19 and TRBJ2-1, with a weak D call TRBD2 (6 bases). Germline lookup yields CDR1 LNHDA and CDR2 SQIVND (reference sequence). Trimming left V 3 bases short and J 9 bases short, with 9 bases between. CDR3 length equals 12 residues. Written as DNA, the CDR3 is TGTGCCAGTAGTATCCGGGAGAGTGAGCAGTTCTTC. Translated, it gives CASSIRESEQFF.

This clone was picked up one time. The chain uses TRBV15 and TRBJ1-2, with D perhaps TRBD1 (5 bases). The CDR3 totals 15 residues. CDR1 LNHNV and CDR2 YYDKDF come from the germline V gene (reference sequence). The germline V and J ends were trimmed by 0 bases and 4 bases, with 12 bases remaining between them. The CDR3 loop reads CATSREDRGGYGYTF. CDR3 in DNA: TGTGCCACCAGCAGAGAGGACCGGGGCGGCTATGGCTACACCTTC.

This clone was recorded once. The chain uses TRBV10-3 and TRBJ1-1; 7 bases agree with TRBD1. Trimming cost V 4 bases and J 1 base; bases outside gene matches: 6. This CDR3 is 15 amino acids long. Germline CDR1 reads ENHRY; CDR2 reads SYGVKD. The CDR3 sequence is CAISARQGANTEAFF. In DNA, the CDR3 is TGTGCCATCAGTGCAAGACAGGGAGCGAACACTGAAGCTTTCTTT.

The chain links TRBV29-1 to TRBJ1-2; TRBD1 agrees at 7 bases. The CDR3 is 14 amino acids. V was pared by 2 bases and J by 6 bases, with 9 bases of the junction left unmatched. Germline lookup yields CDR1 SQVTM and CDR2 ANQGSEA. CDR3 region: CSVERGQGGDGYTF. The CDR3 nucleotides are TGCAGCGTTGAAAGGGGGCAGGGGGGAGATGGCTACACCTTC.

The J gene is TRBJ2-1, the V gene TRBV20-1; no definite D call. V was pared by 6 bases and J by 6 bases, with 6 bases between. Germline V CDR1 and CDR2: DFQATT, SNEGSKA (reference sequence). This CDR3 is 10 amino acids long. The CDR3 reads CSARANEQFF. In DNA form, the CDR3 reads TGCAGTGCACGAGCCAATGAGCAGTTCTTC.

This chain uses TRBV10-3 with TRBJ1-5; possibly TRBD1 for D (5 bases). The germline V gene has CDR1 ENHRY and CDR2 SYGVKD. The CDR3 sequence is 15 residues long. The V end lost 8 bases, the J end lost 0 bases, and 14 bases lay between the germline ends. The CDR3 loop is CAIGRDGNSNQPQHF. CDR3 coding DNA: TGTGCCATCGGCCGGGACGGCAATAGCAATCAGCCCCAGCATTTT.

The chain employs TRBV14 and TRBJ2-3; 8 bases line up with TRBD2. The CDR3 consists of 13 residues. The germline V gene has CDR1 SGHDN and CDR2 FVKESK. J was trimmed by 7 bases and V by 1 base; bases with no gene match: 1. This CDR3 reads CASSQAGGHTQYF. The CDR3 DNA follows: TGTGCCAGCAGCCAAGCGGGAGGGCATACGCAGTATTTT.

The chain is built from TRBV2 and TRBJ1-1; maybe TRBD1 (6 bases). CDR1 is SNHLY, CDR2 FYNNEI, per germline. The germline V and J ends were trimmed by 6 bases and 1 base, with 12 bases remaining between them. The CDR3 has 14 residues. The CDR3 region is CASSLWTENTEAFF. DNA for the CDR3: TGTGCCAGCAGCTTATGGACAGAGAACACTGAAGCTTTCTTT.

J is TRBJ2-7 and V is TRBV5-4; 9 nucleotides align to TRBD2. The germline V gene has CDR1 SGHNT and CDR2 YYREEE (reference sequence). There are 15 residues in the CDR3. Unmatched junction bases numbered 5, after V lost 2 bases and J lost 2 bases. The CDR3 DNA is TGTGCCAGCAGCTTTGAACTAGCGGGTACCTACGAGCAGTACTTC. Residues: CASSFELAGTYEQYF.

This clone was counted a few times. V gene TRBV7-2 combines with J gene TRBJ1-1; no clear D gene. Germline V CDR1 and CDR2: SGHTA, FQGNSA. V was pared by 3 bases and J by 0 bases, with 5 bases between. This CDR3 region has 13 residues. The CDR3 coding sequence is TGTGCCAGCAGCTTCTCGATGAACACTGAAGCTTTCTTT. It specifies CASSFSMNTEAFF.

The V call is TRBV18, the J call TRBJ1-2, with 10 nucleotides matching TRBD1. Germline-derived CDR1 and CDR2 are KGHSH and LQKENI. Germline trimming cut 6 bases from V and 5 bases from J; bases unmatched to any gene: 9. CDR3 length: 15 amino acids. In DNA, the CDR3 is TGTGCCAGCTCCCAATCCGGGACAGGGGTTTATGGCTACACCTTC. It is translated as CASSQSGTGVYGYTF.